This T cell receptor (beta chain) stems from a study of response to subunit inactivated influenza vaccine. Study-wide results and caveats: There was a suggestion from the authors that each seasonal influenza vaccination recruits few new T cells.

The CDR3 spans 16 residues. The V end lost 5 bases, the J end lost 3 bases, and 16 bases lay between the germline ends. MiXCR was run by TCRdb on the RT-PCR reads, yielding one entry per CDR3 protein. Of around 480,000 distinct CDR3 sequences listed, approximately 9.9% were seen once; the top ten hold roughly 12%. This clonotype was recorded a few times. Its antigen remains unknown. The source is a man in his fifties or sixties who received an inactivated influenza vaccine. V usage is TRBV12-3 or TRBV12-4 and J usage is TRBJ2-2; the D gene is possibly TRBD2 (7 bases). The specimen was PBMCs from blood, collected 40 to 50 days after vaccination. DNA for the CDR3: TGTGCCAGCAGTATAGGGGGGGCTTTGTACACCGGGGAGCTGTTTTTT. Protein product: CASSIGGALYTGELFF.